These T cell receptor beta chains were read from a single sample in a study of human CD4 T cells and Enterobacteriaceae. Clones were sequenced by immunoSEQ multiplex PCR, and TCRdb holds only the in-frame ones, with some missing. The repertoire consists of fewer than 35,000 clones, with approximately 80% occurring once and the leading ten covering approximately 0.95%. Sequenced: memory CD4+ T cells from blood. Receptors originate from a human donor in good health. The conserved cysteine and the conserved F or W are not part of the CDR3 here. Each record gives: V gene, J gene, CDR3 protein.

>TRBV5-1|TRBJ2-1
ASSLVPGTISYNEQF
>TRBV28|TRBJ1-4
ASTQKGNAVFREKLF
>TRBV7-2|TRBJ2-2
ASSPLGGISLTGELF
>TRBV7-2|TRBJ2-3
ASSLVRAASGGTDTQY
>TRBV30|TRBJ1-2
AWSGGLGGYT
>TRBV19|TRBJ2-7
ASSTGTQGGPLY
>TRBV30|TRBJ1-1
AWNKGASEAF
>TRBV29-1|TRBJ2-3
SVEGLRGTDTQY
>TRBV19|TRBJ1-3
ASSQTSLSGNTIY
>TRBV7-2|TRBJ2-1
AGTTGPKGGEQF
>TRBV10-1|TRBJ2-2
ASSGQGTGELF
>TRBV6-1|TRBJ1-4
ASSEVGLRTNEKLF
>TRBV29-1|TRBJ1-6
SVSSSYNSPLH
>TRBV25-1|TRBJ1-6
ASSELRNNSPLH
>TRBV6-5|TRBJ1-1
ASSSFGRGGEAF
>TRBV7-6|TRBJ2-3
ASSLGAAGKTTDTQY
>TRBV6-5|TRBJ2-7
ASSSGLAGGSEQY
>TRBV21-1|TRBJ2-1
ASSNKGLAGAPSYNEQF
>TRBV7-8|TRBJ2-1
ASSLAGQPYNEQF
>TRBV25-1|TRBJ1-1
ASSEGPGQGTNTEAF
>TRBV5-6|TRBJ2-7
ASSPLRDSYEQY
>TRBV6-4|TRBJ2-2
ASSPTGQGIGELF
>TRBV5-1|TRBJ2-7
ASSLDRDYEQY
>TRBV5-4|TRBJ2-3
ASSLGASLTDTQY
>TRBV9|TRBJ2-1
ASSVEVHEQF
>TRBV5-1|TRBJ2-5
ASSLRVRFDRGRSSETQY
>TRBV10-1|TRBJ2-7
ASSESLGYEQY
>TRBV30|TRBJ1-2
ASFPGQLYGYT
>TRBV2|TRBJ1-2
ASMGTGGFGVT
>TRBV5-5|TRBJ1-2
ASSLSTGYGYT
>TRBV18|TRBJ2-3
ASSPDYLSTDTQY
>TRBV11-2|TRBJ1-4
ASSRTGANEKLF
>TRBV10-3|TRBJ1-6
AISDEGRPPLH
>TRBV27|TRBJ1-2
ASSLRGQHLEDYGYT
>TRBV7-8|TRBJ1-1
ASSSRGQPVTEAF